One sample yielded the 25 T cell receptor beta chains listed below, sequenced in a study of identical twins (dated by TCRdb to about 2016). Receptors were amplified or captured by 5' RACE. Sequenced on an Illumina HiSeq 2000. TCRdb applied fastp at Q25 and MiXCR to the public reads, then kept only in-frame beta chains. Every entry covers one CDR3 protein and lists the most common genes and DNA from its rows. The table for this sample lists 1.5 million or so distinct CDR3 sequences; about 32% of them were counted only once. More than 0.25% of the sample is held by the ten biggest clonotypes. The sample consisted of cord blood. These receptors came from a newborn girl in good health.

This clonotype was observed at least ten times. One junction end does not reproduce the germline sequence, and a read error may be involved. The chain is built from TRBV5-1 and TRBJ1-4; 9 bases map to TRBD1. The germline V gene has CDR1 SGHRS and CDR2 YFSETQ. The CDR3 has 15 residues. In nucleotides, the CDR3 is TGTGCCAGCAGCTTAGCCGGGACAGGGAATGAAAAACTGTTTTTT. Its protein product is CASSLAGTGNEKLFF.

This clonotype was detected only a few times. The J gene is TRBJ2-1, the V gene TRBV4-2; 12 positions agree with TRBD2. J was trimmed by 9 bases and V by 0 bases; bases with no gene match: 9. Per the germline V gene, CDR1 is LGHNA and CDR2 is YNFKEQ. The CDR3 totals 17 residues. The CDR3 loop reads CASSQDSLAGGQGEQFF. The CDR3 nucleotides read TGTGCCAGCAGCCAAGATTCGCTAGCGGGGGGGCAAGGTGAGCAGTTCTTC.

The CDR3 region is CASSLSAVSASDTQYF. CDR3 sequence (DNA): TGTGCCAGCAGCTTATCAGCTGTCTCAGCCTCAGATACGCAGTATTTT. This rearrangement joins TRBV11-2 to TRBJ2-3; no definite D call. From germline, CDR1 is SGHAT and CDR2 FQNNGV. V was clipped by 2 bases and J by 4 bases, with 16 bases between them. The CDR3 totals 16 residues. Filled out from reference TRBV11-2 and TRBJ2-3, the complete variable domain reads EAGVAQSPRYKIIEKRQSVAFWCNPISGHATLYWYQQILGQGPKLLIQFQNNGVVDDSQLPKDRFSAERLKGVDSTLKIQPAKLEDSAVYLCASSLSAVSASDTQYFGPGTRLTVL.

This rearrangement joins TRBV10-3 to TRBJ2-7; no firm D call. The CDR3 loop spans 13 amino acids. Between the trimmed V and J ends, which lost 11 bases and 7 bases, there was a span of 21 bases. Germline loops: CDR1 ENHRY, CDR2 SYGVKD. CDR3 nucleotide sequence: TGTGCCGCGAGTTCTTCCTCCTACAATGAGCAGTACTTC. As protein: CAASSSSYNEQYF.

This clonotype turned up a few times. The chain links TRBV20-1 to TRBJ2-3; possibly TRBD2 for D (5 bases). CDR1 DFQATT and CDR2 SNEGSKA come from the germline V gene (reference sequence). This CDR3 region has 16 residues. V was pared by 1 base and J by 0 bases, with 14 bases between. CDR3 coding DNA: TGCAGTGCTAGAGTGGGCGTGTCGGGGAGCACAGATACGCAGTATTTT. Translating gives CSARVGVSGSTDTQYF.

The chain couples TRBV12-3 or TRBV12-4 to TRBJ1-5; no reliable D call. The CDR3 is 16 amino acids. Trimming removed 0 bases from V and 2 bases from J, with 11 bases in between. DNA of the CDR3: TGTGCCAGCAGTTTAGCCTCTGGTCTCGGCAATCAGCCCCAGCATTTT. Amino acids: CASSLASGLGNQPQHF.

This clonotype was seen only once. The chain links TRBV5-1 to TRBJ2-7, with 7 bases aligning to TRBD2. Gene TRBJ2-5 matches the end of the DNA better, so the J call may be wrong. Looked up from germline, CDR1 is SGHRS and CDR2 is YFSETQ. The CDR3 covers 15 residues. The CDR3 spells CASSMDYGLGETQYF. In DNA, the CDR3 is TGCGCCAGCAGCATGGACTATGGACTAGGAGAGACCCAGTACTTC.

This clonotype occurred a few times. The J gene is TRBJ2-1, the V gene TRBV4-1; D unresolved. V gave up 0 bases and J gave up 3 bases, with 6 bases separating them. Per germline, CDR1 MGHRA and CDR2 YSYEKL. The CDR3 is 14 residues long. This CDR3 is CASSQELDYNEQFF. CDR3 coding DNA: TGCGCCAGCAGCCAAGAGTTAGACTACAATGAGCAGTTCTTC.

J is TRBJ1-1 and V is TRBV18; D possibly corresponds to TRBD1 (5 bases). Germline V gene lookup returns CDR1 KGHSH and CDR2 LQKENI. Trimming pared 3 bases from V and 1 base from J, leaving 18 bases between. This CDR3 is 17 amino acids long. The CDR3 reads CASSPGVVPHGNTEAFF. CDR3 coding DNA: TGTGCCAGCTCACCGGGGGTAGTACCCCACGGGAACACTGAAGCTTTCTTT. Together with reference TRBV18 and TRBJ1-1, the CDR3 gives the full variable domain: NAGVMQNPRHLVRRRGQEARLRCSPMKGHSHVYWYRQLPEEGLKFMVYLQKENIIDESGMPKERFSAEFPKEGPSILRIQQVVRGDSAAYFCASSPGVVPHGNTEAFFGQGTRLTVV.

This clonotype was counted between two and nine times. The CDR3 region is CASLAAADYGYTF. Here the CDR3 DNA reads TGTGCCAGCCTTGCGGCAGCCGACTATGGCTACACCTTC. This chain links TRBV28 with TRBJ1-2, with unresolved D. This CDR3 is 13 amino acids long. Per the germline V gene, CDR1 is MDHEN and CDR2 is SYDVKM. Trimming shortened V by 8 bases and J by 3 bases, and 13 bases separated the two germline ends.

The J gene is TRBJ2-5, the V gene TRBV2, with a weak D call TRBD2 (6 bases). The CDR3 consists of 16 residues. The germline V and J ends were trimmed by 6 bases and 1 base, with 18 bases remaining between them. Per the germline V gene, CDR1 is SNHLY and CDR2 is FYNNEI. The CDR3 DNA follows: TGTGCCAGCAGCTCGGGCGGGACTCGAGTCCAAGAGACCCAGTACTTC. The encoded protein is CASSSGGTRVQETQYF.

The chain is built from TRBV7-9 and TRBJ2-2; TRBD2 aligns across 10 bases. This CDR3 has 16 amino acids. The junction had 7 bases not matched to a gene; V was cut back by 2 bases and J by 7 bases. Germline-derived CDR1 and CDR2 are SEHNR and FQNEAQ (reference sequence). CDR3 residues: CASSLLAGGLSGELFF. In DNA, the CDR3 is TGTGCCAGCAGCTTATTAGCGGGAGGATTAAGCGGGGAGCTGTTTTTT.

The genes are TRBV20-1 and TRBJ2-3; no clear D gene. The CDR3 has 15 residues. The V gene's germline CDR1 is DFQATT and CDR2 SNEGSKA (reference sequence). V was trimmed by 5 bases and J by 6 bases, leaving 21 bases between them. CDR3 in DNA: TGCAGTGCTGTCCAAGGTACATCTATTACGGATACGCAGTATTTT. It yields the protein CSAVQGTSITDTQYF.

The gene calls are TRBV2 and TRBJ2-3; the match to TRBD2 covers 8 bases. The CDR3 consists of 15 residues. The germline V gene has CDR1 SNHLY and CDR2 FYNNEI. The junction had 7 bases not matched to a gene; V was cut back by 6 bases and J by 2 bases. The CDR3 DNA is TGTGCCAGCAGGGACGGGGGGGGAGTCACAGATACGCAGTATTTT. Translating it yields CASRDGGGVTDTQYF.

J is TRBJ2-5 and V is TRBV27; 13 bases are a match to TRBD2. The germline CDR1 and CDR2 sequences are MNHEY and SMNVEV (reference sequence). The CDR3 contains 13 residues. After removal of 10 bases from V and 11 bases from J, the junction contained 10 bases not matched to a gene. The CDR3 is CATGTSGIDEQYF. The CDR3 DNA reads TGTGCCACCGGGACTAGCGGGATTGATGAGCAGTACTTC.

This chain links TRBV10-3 with TRBJ2-5, with a tentative D call TRBD2 (7 bases). The CDR3 is 17 amino acids. The germline V gene has CDR1 ENHRY and CDR2 SYGVKD. Trimming cost V 2 bases and J 2 bases, with 18 bases left between them. CDR3 sequence reads: CAISEGGGGSGQETQYF. The DNA for the CDR3 is TGTGCCATCAGTGAGGGGGGCGGCGGGAGCGGGCAAGAGACCCAGTACTTC.

The genes are TRBV3-1 and TRBJ2-6; 12 positions agree with TRBD2. Looked up from germline, CDR1 is LGHDT and CDR2 is YNNKEL (reference sequence). The CDR3 sequence is 19 residues long. Trimming cost V 5 bases and J 0 bases; bases outside gene matches: 8. CDR3 sequence: CASSKLLAGGFSGANVLTF. CDR3 nucleotides: TGTGCCAGCAGCAAACTACTAGCGGGGGGCTTCTCTGGGGCCAACGTCCTGACTTTC.

This clonotype was counted between two and nine times. This rearrangement joins TRBV7-8 to TRBJ2-3; D not resolved. Trimming removed 6 bases at V and 1 base at J, with 11 bases between. CDR1 is SGHVS, CDR2 FQNEAQ, per germline. The CDR3 runs to 14 residues. The CDR3 DNA sequence: TGTGCCAGCAGTCGCTGGGGTGGCACAGATACGCAGTATTTT. Encoded protein: CASSRWGGTDTQYF.

CDR3 sequence (DNA): TGCGCCAGCAGCTGGCGGGGACAGAACACTGAAGCTTTCTTT. This gives the protein CASSWRGQNTEAFF. The chain uses TRBV5-1 and TRBJ1-1, with a weak D call TRBD1 (6 bases). This CDR3 comprises 14 residues. The V gene lost 3 bases and the J gene lost 1 base, with 10 bases spanning the gap. Germline CDR1 and CDR2: SGHRS and YFSETQ.

The sample holds many counts of this clonotype. This chain connects TRBV29-1 to TRBJ1-4; D possibly corresponds to TRBD1 (6 bases). V shed 4 bases and J shed 7 bases, with 13 bases lying between them. Per germline, CDR1 SQVTM and CDR2 ANQGSEA. The CDR3 is 13 amino acids. The CDR3 DNA reads as TGCAGCGTTGCGCATTCGGGGGCTGAAAAACTGTTTTTT. Residues: CSVAHSGAEKLFF.

This clonotype is a singleton in its sample. One base away lies a much larger clone, so this may be a sequencing read error. This rearrangement joins TRBV9 to TRBJ1-2; 9 bases are a match to TRBD1. The CDR3 loop spans 14 amino acids. Per the germline V gene, CDR1 is SGDLS and CDR2 is YYNGEE. The CDR3 sequence: CASSVRQGGYGHTF. In DNA, the CDR3 is TGTGCCAGCAGCGTCCGACAGGGGGGCTATGGCCACACCTTC.

The chain links TRBV29-1 to TRBJ2-7; either TRBD1 or TRBD2 may fit D (5 bases each). Trimming stripped 6 bases from V and 5 bases from J, with 20 bases between. Germline-derived CDR1 and CDR2 are SQVTM and ANQGSEA. This CDR3 region has 14 residues. CDR3 residues: CSVAAAVGDHEQYF. CDR3 in DNA: TGCAGCGTAGCAGCGGCGGTAGGGGATCACGAGCAGTACTTC.

The sample holds a few counts of this clonotype. The genes are TRBV20-1 and TRBJ2-1, with 11 positions matching TRBD2. V shed 0 bases, J shed 2 bases, and the junction held 3 bases outside the gene matches. CDR1 DFQATT and CDR2 SNEGSKA come from the germline V gene (reference sequence). The CDR3 is made up of 16 amino acids. The CDR3 DNA reads TGCAGTGCTAGAGATCCGACTAGCGGGACCTACAATGAGCAGTTCTTC. It yields the protein CSARDPTSGTYNEQFF.

The chain carries TRBV6-2 or TRBV6-3 and TRBJ2-6, with 8 bases identical to TRBD2. The length of the CDR3 is 17 residues. Germline V CDR1 and CDR2: MNHEY, SVGEGT. V shed 4 bases, J shed 2 bases, and the junction held 7 bases outside the gene matches. The CDR3 spells CASSWGIAGTGANVLTF. In nucleotides, the CDR3 is TGTGCCAGCAGTTGGGGAATAGCGGGAACTGGGGCCAACGTCCTGACTTTC.

The genes are TRBV20-1 and TRBJ1-2; the match to TRBD1 covers 9 bases. This CDR3 is 15 amino acids long. CDR1 is DFQATT and CDR2 is SNEGSKA in the germline V gene (reference sequence). V lost 1 base, J lost 5 bases, and 8 bases stayed unmatched. The CDR3 reads CSARGRQGVGYGYTF. CDR3 nucleotide sequence: TGCAGTGCTAGAGGGCGACAGGGGGTAGGGTATGGCTACACCTTC.